This T cell receptor (beta chain) was recovered during a study of blood T cells in healthy people across ages. A second roughly 7 to 12 cycle PCR used barcoded and J-beta primers. MiXCR, applied by TCRdb to the 5' RACE reads, yields one record per CDR3 protein. This sample has 790,000 or so distinct CDR3 sequences; roughly 56% occur once, and the top ten carry about a quarter. This clonotype was detected a few times. The CDR3 sequence is 15 residues long. The J segment lost 2 bases and the V segment lost 0 bases, leaving 3 bases of the junction unmatched. Germline lookup yields CDR1 SGHRS and CDR2 YFSETQ.

The sequence came from a middle-aged man in good health. Material: blood. The chain links TRBV5-1 to TRBJ2-7; TRBD2 agrees at 9 bases. Here the CDR3 reads CASSLGSGGTYEQYF. The CDR3, as DNA: TGCGCCAGCAGCTTGGGAAGCGGGGGGACCTACGAGCAGTACTTC.